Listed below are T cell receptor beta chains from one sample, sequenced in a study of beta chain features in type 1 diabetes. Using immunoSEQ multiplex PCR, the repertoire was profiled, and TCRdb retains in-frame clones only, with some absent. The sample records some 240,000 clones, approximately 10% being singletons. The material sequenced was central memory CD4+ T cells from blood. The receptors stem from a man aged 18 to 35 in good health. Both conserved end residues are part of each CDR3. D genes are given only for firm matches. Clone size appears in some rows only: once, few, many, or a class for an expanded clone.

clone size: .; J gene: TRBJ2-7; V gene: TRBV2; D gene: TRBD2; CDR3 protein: CASRRGLEPYF; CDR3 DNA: TGTGCCAGCAGACGAGGACTAGAGCCGTACTTC
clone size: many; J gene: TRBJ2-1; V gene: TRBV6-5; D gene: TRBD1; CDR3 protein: CASSYSADRGYNEQFF; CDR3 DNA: TGTGCCAGCAGTTATTCCGCGGACAGGGGTTACAATGAGCAGTTCTTC
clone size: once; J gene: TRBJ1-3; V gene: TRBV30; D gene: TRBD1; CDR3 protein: CAWSRTGEGNTIYF; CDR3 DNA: TGTGCCTGGAGCAGGACAGGGGAGGGAAACACCATATATTTT
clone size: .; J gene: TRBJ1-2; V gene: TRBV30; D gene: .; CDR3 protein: CAWRPGPYGYTF; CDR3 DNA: TGTGCCTGGAGACCGGGACCGTATGGCTACACCTTC
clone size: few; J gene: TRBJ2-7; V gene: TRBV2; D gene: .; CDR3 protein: CASSRGETPYF; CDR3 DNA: TGTGCCAGCTCCCGGGGAGAAACTCCTTACTTC
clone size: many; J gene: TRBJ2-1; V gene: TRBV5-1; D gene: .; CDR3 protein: CASSWTSADYNEQFF; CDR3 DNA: TGCGCCAGCAGCTGGACCAGCGCGGACTACAATGAGCAGTTCTTC
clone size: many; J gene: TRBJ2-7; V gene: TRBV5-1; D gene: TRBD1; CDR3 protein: CASSSTGDPSYEQYF; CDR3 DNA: TGCGCCAGCAGCTCCACAGGGGACCCATCCTACGAGCAGTACTTC
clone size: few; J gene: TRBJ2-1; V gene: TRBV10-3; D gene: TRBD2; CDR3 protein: CAIQTSGSSYNEQFF; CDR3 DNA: TGTGCCATCCAAACTAGCGGGAGCTCCTACAATGAGCAGTTCTTC
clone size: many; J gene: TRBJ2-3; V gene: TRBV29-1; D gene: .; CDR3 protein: CSEGGGRGTDTQYF; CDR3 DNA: TGCAGCGAGGGAGGGGGGAGAGGCACAGATACGCAGTATTTT
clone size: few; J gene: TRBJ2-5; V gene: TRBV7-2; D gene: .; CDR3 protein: CASSLAGGGGETQYF; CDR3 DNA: TGTGCCAGCAGCTTAGCCGGGGGCGGGGGAGAGACCCAGTACTTC
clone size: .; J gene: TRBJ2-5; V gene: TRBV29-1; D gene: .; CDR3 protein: CSVEDLPTGVGETQYF; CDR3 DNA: TGCAGCGTTGAAGATCTGCCGACGGGAGTAGGGGAGACCCAGTACTTC
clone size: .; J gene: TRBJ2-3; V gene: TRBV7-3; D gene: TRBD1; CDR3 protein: CASSMTGVGTDTQYF; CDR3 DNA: TGTGCCAGCAGCATGACAGGGGTGGGCACAGATACGCAGTATTTT
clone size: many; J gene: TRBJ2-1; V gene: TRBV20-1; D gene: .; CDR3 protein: CSAVRNEQFF; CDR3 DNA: TGCAGTGCTGTGAGGAATGAGCAGTTCTTC
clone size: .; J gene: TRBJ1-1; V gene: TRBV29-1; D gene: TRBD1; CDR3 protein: CSVGKGGMNTEAFF; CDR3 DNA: TGCAGCGTTGGAAAAGGGGGCATGAACACTGAAGCTTTCTTT
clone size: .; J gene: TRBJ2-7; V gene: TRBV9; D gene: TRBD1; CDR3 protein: CASSAGTDPYEQYF; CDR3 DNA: TGTGCCAGCAGCGCGGGGACAGACCCCTACGAGCAGTACTTC
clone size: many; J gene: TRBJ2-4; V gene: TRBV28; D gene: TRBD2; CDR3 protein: CASSDMSGRDIQYF; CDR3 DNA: TGTGCCAGCAGTGACATGTCGGGGAGGGACATTCAGTACTTC
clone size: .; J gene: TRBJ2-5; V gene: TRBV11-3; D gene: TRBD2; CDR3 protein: CASSYSGSAETQYF; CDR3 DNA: TGTGCCAGCAGCTATAGCGGGAGTGCAGAGACCCAGTACTTC
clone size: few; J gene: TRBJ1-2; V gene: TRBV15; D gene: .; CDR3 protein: CATSRERGQGGYGYTF; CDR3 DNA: TGTGCCACCAGCAGAGAGCGGGGCCAAGGTGGCTATGGCTACACCTTC
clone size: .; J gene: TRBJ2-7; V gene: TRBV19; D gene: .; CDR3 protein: CASSIYGTGYEQYF; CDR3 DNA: TGTGCCAGTAGTATATACGGTACAGGATACGAGCAGTACTTC
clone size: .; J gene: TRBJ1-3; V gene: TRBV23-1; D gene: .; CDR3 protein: CASSAGGCSGNTIYF; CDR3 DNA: TGCGCCAGCAGTGCAGGCGGGTGCTCTGGAAACACCATATATTTT
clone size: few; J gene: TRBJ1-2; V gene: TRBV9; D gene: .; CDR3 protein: CASSHPTDYGYTF; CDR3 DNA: TGTGCCAGCAGCCATCCCACCGACTATGGCTACACCTTC
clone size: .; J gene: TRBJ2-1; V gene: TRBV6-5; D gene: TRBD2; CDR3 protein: CASSYGGLAGGDEQFF; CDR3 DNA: TGTGCCAGCAGTTACGGGGGACTAGCGGGAGGCGATGAGCAGTTCTTC
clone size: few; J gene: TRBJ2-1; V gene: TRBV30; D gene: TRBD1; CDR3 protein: CAWSRDRVDEQFF; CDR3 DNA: TGTGCCTGGAGCCGGGACAGGGTTGATGAGCAGTTCTTC
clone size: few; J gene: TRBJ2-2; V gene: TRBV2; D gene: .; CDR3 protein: CASRGLTNTGELFF; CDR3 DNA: TGTGCCAGCAGGGGCTTGACGAACACCGGGGAGCTGTTTTTT
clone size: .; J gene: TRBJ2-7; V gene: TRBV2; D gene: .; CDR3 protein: CASSENSGTYEQYF; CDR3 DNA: TGTGCCAGCAGTGAGAATAGCGGAACCTACGAGCAGTACTTC
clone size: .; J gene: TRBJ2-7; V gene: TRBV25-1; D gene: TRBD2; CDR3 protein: CASSGTSGRRGEQYF; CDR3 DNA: TGTGCCAGCAGTGGGACTAGCGGGAGAAGGGGCGAGCAGTACTTC
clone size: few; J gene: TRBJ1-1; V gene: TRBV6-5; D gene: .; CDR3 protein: CASRRTANTEAFF; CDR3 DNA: TGTGCCAGCAGAAGGACAGCGAACACTGAAGCTTTCTTT
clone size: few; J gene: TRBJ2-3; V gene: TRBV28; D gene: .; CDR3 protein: CASSFTSSTDTQYF; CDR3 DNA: TGTGCCAGCAGTTTTACTTCTAGCACAGATACGCAGTATTTT
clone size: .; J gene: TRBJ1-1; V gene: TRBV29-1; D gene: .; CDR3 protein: CSVETGNTEAFF; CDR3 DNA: TGCAGCGTTGAGACGGGGAACACTGAAGCTTTCTTT
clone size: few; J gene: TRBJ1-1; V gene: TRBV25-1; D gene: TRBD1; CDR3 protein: CASSDRQGGREAFF; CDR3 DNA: TGTGCCAGCAGTGACCGACAGGGCGGAAGGGAAGCTTTCTTT
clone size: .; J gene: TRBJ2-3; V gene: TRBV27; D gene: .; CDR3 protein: CASSPRTTGGTDTQYF; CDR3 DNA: TGTGCCAGCAGTCCGCGGACTACCGGTGGGACAGATACGCAGTATTTT
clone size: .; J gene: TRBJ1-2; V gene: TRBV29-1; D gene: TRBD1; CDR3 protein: CSVGWDRGRYTF; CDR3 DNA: TGCAGCGTTGGTTGGGACAGGGGCCGCTACACCTTC
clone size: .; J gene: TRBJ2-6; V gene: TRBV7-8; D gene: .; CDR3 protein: CASSFGSGANVLTF; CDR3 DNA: TGTGCCAGCAGCTTCGGCTCTGGGGCCAACGTCCTGACTTTC
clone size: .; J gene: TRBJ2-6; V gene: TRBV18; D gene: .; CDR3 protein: CASSSYSGANVLTF; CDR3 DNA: TGTGCCAGCTCAAGCTACTCTGGGGCCAACGTCCTGACTTTC
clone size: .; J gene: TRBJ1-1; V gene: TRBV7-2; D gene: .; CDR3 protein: CASSLSGVTTEAFF; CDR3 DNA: TGTGCCAGCAGCTTATCGGGGGTTACCACTGAAGCTTTCTTT
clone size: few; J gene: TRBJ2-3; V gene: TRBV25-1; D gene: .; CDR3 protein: CASSVRAPDTQYF; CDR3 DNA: TGTGCCAGCAGTGTTAGGGCCCCAGATACGCAGTATTTT
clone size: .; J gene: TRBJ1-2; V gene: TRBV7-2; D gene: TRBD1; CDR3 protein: CAMSGTGVAGYTF; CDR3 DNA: TGTGCCATGTCCGGGACAGGGGTCGCTGGCTACACCTTC
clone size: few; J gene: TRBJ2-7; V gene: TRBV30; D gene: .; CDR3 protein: CAWSGQLEQYF; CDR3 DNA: TGTGCCTGGAGTGGCCAGCTCGAGCAGTACTTC
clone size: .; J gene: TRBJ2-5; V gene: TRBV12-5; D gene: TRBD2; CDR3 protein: CASAPGTSGQETQYF; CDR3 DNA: TGTGCTAGTGCTCCCGGGACTAGCGGCCAAGAGACCCAGTACTTC
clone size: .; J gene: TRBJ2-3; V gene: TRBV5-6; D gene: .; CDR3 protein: CASSDRDDRTDTQYF; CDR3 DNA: TGTGCCAGCAGCGACCGGGACGATCGCACAGATACGCAGTATTTT
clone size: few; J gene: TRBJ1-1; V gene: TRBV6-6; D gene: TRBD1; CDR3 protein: CASSPVQGARTEAFF; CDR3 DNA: TGTGCCAGCAGTCCGGTACAGGGGGCGAGAACTGAAGCTTTCTTT
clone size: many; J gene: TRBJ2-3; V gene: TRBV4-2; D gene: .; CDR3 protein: CASSQAGVARPDTQYF; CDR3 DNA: TGTGCCAGCAGCCAAGCGGGGGTCGCCCGGCCAGATACGCAGTATTTT
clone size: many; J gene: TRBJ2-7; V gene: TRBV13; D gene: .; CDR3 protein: CASSVQQVTYEQYF; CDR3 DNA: TGTGCCAGCAGCGTGCAACAGGTAACCTACGAGCAGTACTTC
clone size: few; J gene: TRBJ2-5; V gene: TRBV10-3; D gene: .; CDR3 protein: CAISGQHSQETQYF; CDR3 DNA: TGTGCCATCAGTGGGCAACATAGCCAAGAGACCCAGTACTTC
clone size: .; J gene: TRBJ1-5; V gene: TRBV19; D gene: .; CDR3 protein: CASSIGGGSNQPQHF; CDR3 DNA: TGTGCCAGTAGTATAGGAGGGGGTAGCAATCAGCCCCAGCATTTT
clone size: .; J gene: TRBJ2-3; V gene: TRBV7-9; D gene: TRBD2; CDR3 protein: CASSLGLREGTDTQYF; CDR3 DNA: TGTGCCAGCAGCTTGGGGCTGCGGGAGGGCACAGATACGCAGTATTTT
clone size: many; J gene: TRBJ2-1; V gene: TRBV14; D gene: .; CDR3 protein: CASKGGPYNEQFF; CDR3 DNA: TGTGCCAGCAAGGGGGGTCCCTACAATGAGCAGTTCTTC
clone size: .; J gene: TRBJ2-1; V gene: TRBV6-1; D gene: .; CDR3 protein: CASSEYYYNEQFF; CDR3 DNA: TGTGCCAGCAGTGAATACTATTATAATGAGCAGTTCTTC
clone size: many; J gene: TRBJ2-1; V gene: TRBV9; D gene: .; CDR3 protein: CASSADGSSYNEQFF; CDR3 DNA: TGTGCCAGCAGCGCGGACGGTAGCTCCTACAATGAGCAGTTCTTC
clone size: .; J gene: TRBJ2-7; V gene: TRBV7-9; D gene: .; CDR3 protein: CASSSPRLVGEQYF; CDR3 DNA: TGTGCCAGCAGCTCGCCCCGACTAGTCGGCGAGCAGTACTTC
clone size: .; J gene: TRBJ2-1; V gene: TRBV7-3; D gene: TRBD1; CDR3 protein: CASSLSAGGYNEQFF; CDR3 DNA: TGTGCCAGCAGCTTATCGGCAGGGGGCTACAATGAGCAGTTCTTC
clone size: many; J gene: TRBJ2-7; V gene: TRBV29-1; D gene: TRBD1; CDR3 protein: CSVEDPKQGYEQYF; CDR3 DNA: TGCAGCGTTGAAGATCCCAAACAGGGGTACGAGCAGTACTTC
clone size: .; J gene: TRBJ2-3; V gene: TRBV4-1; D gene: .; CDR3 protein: CASSQPPETPTDTQYF; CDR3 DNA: TGCGCCAGCAGCCAGCCCCCGGAGACACCCACAGATACGCAGTATTTT
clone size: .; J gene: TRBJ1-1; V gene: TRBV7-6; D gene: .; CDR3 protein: CASSLPQTVNTEAFF; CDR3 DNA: TGTGCCAGCAGCTTACCCCAGACAGTGAACACTGAAGCTTTCTTT
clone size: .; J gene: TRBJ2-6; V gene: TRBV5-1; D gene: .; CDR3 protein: CASSSGVSGANVLTF; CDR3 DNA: TGCGCCAGCAGCTCCGGCGTTTCTGGGGCCAACGTCCTGACTTTC
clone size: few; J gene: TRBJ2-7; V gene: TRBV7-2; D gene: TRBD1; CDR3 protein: CASSLGRTGPYEQYF; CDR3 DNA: TGTGCCAGCAGCTTAGGGCGGACAGGGCCCTACGAGCAGTACTTC
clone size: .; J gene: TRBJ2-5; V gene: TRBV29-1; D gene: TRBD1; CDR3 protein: CSVGQGQETQYF; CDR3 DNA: TGCAGCGTTGGACAGGGACAAGAGACCCAGTACTTC
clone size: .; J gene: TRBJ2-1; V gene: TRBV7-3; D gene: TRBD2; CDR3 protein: CASSPTSGTYNEQFF; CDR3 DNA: TGTGCCAGCAGCCCCACTAGCGGGACTTACAATGAGCAGTTCTTC
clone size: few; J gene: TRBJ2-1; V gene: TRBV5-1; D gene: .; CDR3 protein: CASSLDSYNEQFF; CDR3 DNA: TGCGCCAGCAGCCTAGACAGCTACAATGAGCAGTTCTTC
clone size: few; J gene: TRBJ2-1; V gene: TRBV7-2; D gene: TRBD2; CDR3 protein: CASSLQAGGGSYNEQFF; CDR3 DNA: TGTGCCAGCAGCTTACAAGCGGGAGGAGGGTCCTACAATGAGCAGTTCTTC